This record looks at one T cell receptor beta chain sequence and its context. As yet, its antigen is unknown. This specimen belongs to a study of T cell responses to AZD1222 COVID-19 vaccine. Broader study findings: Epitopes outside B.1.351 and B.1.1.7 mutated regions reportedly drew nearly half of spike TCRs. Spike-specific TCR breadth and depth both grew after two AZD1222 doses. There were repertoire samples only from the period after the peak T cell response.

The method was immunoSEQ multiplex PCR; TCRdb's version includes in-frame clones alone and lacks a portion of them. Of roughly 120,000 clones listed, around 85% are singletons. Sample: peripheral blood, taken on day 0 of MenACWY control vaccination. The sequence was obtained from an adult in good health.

CDR3 sequence (DNA): TGTGCCAGCAGCGTAAGGACTACCCCGGGGGAGACCCAGTACTTC. This translates into CASSVRTTPGETQYF. The chain uses TRBV9 and TRBJ2-5, with D perhaps TRBD2 (6 bases). Germline V CDR1 and CDR2: SGDLS, YYNGEE. This CDR3 region has 15 residues. The V end was cut by 1 base, the J end by 5 bases, with 15 bases between.